One sample yielded the 27 T cell receptor beta chains listed below, sequenced in a study of T cell responses to AZD1222 COVID-19 vaccine. Clones were sequenced by immunoSEQ multiplex PCR, and TCRdb holds only the in-frame ones, with some missing. This table has about 110,000 clones, roughly 92% appearing once. The material sequenced was peripheral blood, taken 28 days after the second AZD1222 dose. The source of these receptors is an adult who received the AZD1222 COVID-19 vaccine.

The chain recombines TRBV5-5 with TRBJ2-7; D call uncertain. Germline V CDR1 and CDR2: SGHKS, YYEKEE (reference sequence). The V end lost 0 bases, the J end lost 0 bases, and 10 bases lay between the germline ends. This CDR3 has 15 residues. CDR3 in DNA: TGTGCCAGCAGCTTGGCCGGCGGCTTCTCCTACGAGCAGTACTTC. Translation: CASSLAGGFSYEQYF.

This clone was seen more than once but under ten times. The rearrangement links TRBV6-5 to TRBJ2-2; D gene uncertain. Germline loops: CDR1 MNHEY, CDR2 SVGAGI. V was pared by 1 base and J by 0 bases, with 3 bases between. This CDR3 comprises 14 residues. The CDR3 DNA reads TGTGCCAGCAGTTACTATTCGAACACCGGGGAGCTGTTTTTT. Residues: CASSYYSNTGELFF.

This clone showed up just once. The chain employs TRBV3-1 (or the pseudogene TRBV3-2) and TRBJ2-5, with D perhaps matching TRBD1 (5 bases). This CDR3 comprises 14 residues. The V end lost 0 bases, the J end lost 7 bases, and 12 bases lay between the germline ends. Germline assignment: CDR1 LGHDT and CDR2 YNNKEL (reference sequence). DNA for the CDR3: TGTGCCAGCAGCCAAGACACAGGCCCGGGGACCCAGTACTTC. It yields the protein CASSQDTGPGTQYF.

The V gene is TRBV4-2, the J gene TRBJ2-5; a possible D gene is TRBD1 (6 bases). From germline, CDR1 is LGHNA and CDR2 YNFKEQ. The CDR3 consists of 13 residues. Trimming pared 1 base from V and 5 bases from J, leaving 8 bases between. CDR3 in amino acids: CASSQGGGETQYF. CDR3 nucleotides: TGTGCCAGCAGCCAAGGTGGGGGCGAGACCCAGTACTTC.

The rearrangement links TRBV10-3 to TRBJ1-4; TRBD1 matches at 7 bases. V dropped 10 bases and J dropped 0; count of bases not matched to a gene: 8. The CDR3 has 15 amino acids. Germline CDR1 ENHRY, CDR2 SYGVKD. CDR3 protein: CATQGGLSTNEKLFF. CDR3 nucleotides: TGTGCCACCCAGGGGGGATTATCAACTAATGAAAAACTGTTTTTT.

This chain uses TRBV5-1 with TRBJ1-4; no clear D. Trimming pared 1 base from V and 6 bases from J, leaving 7 bases between. Looked up from germline, CDR1 is SGHRS and CDR2 is YFSETQ. CDR3 length equals 13 residues. CDR3: CASSLQGYEKLFF. The CDR3, as DNA: TGCGCCAGCAGCTTGCAAGGGTATGAAAAACTGTTTTTT.

This clone was picked up a small number of times. The rearrangement joins TRBV19 to TRBJ1-2, with D tentatively TRBD1 (5 bases). This CDR3 spans 14 amino acids. Looked up from germline, CDR1 is LNHDA and CDR2 is SQIVND (reference sequence). V lost 1 base, J lost 4 bases, and 10 bases lay in between. The CDR3 spells CASSIANRIYGYTF. The CDR3 DNA sequence: TGTGCCAGTAGTATAGCAAACAGGATCTATGGCTACACCTTC.

This chain links TRBV28 with TRBJ2-5, with D possibly called TRBD1 or TRBD2 (5 bases each). The CDR3 is 14 residues long. From germline, CDR1 is MDHEN and CDR2 SYDVKM. V lost 3 bases and J lost 5, with 13 bases in between. CDR3 sequence (DNA): TGTGCCAGCAGTTTGGGGGACCACCGGGAGACCCAGTACTTC. Amino acid sequence: CASSLGDHRETQYF.

This chain joins TRBV28 and TRBJ1-5; 7 bases are a match to TRBD1. The CDR3 contains 16 residues. The V gene's germline CDR1 is MDHEN and CDR2 SYDVKM. The V segment lost 2 bases and the J segment 2 bases; nucleotides outside the gene matches: 6. CDR3 DNA: TGTGCCAGCAGTTTAGAGGGGGCGGGGGGCAATCAGCCCCAGCATTTT. This codes for CASSLEGAGGNQPQHF.

This chain links TRBV5-1 with TRBJ2-5; 9 bases are shared with TRBD1. Germline loops: CDR1 SGHRS, CDR2 YFSETQ. The CDR3 loop spans 14 amino acids. V shed 2 bases, J shed 4 bases, and the junction held 3 bases outside the gene matches. CDR3 sequence (DNA): TGCGCCAGCAGCTTAACAGGGGGCGGAGAGACCCAGTACTTC. Amino acid sequence: CASSLTGGGETQYF.

The chain couples TRBV29-1 to TRBJ2-1; 15 bases match TRBD2. From germline, CDR1 is SQVTM and CDR2 ANQGSEA. There are 19 residues in the CDR3. Trimming cost V 6 bases and J 0 bases; bases outside gene matches: 12. CDR3 residues: CSVHRGLAGGGGSYNEQFF. DNA of the CDR3: TGCAGCGTCCACCGGGGACTAGCGGGGGGAGGGGGCTCCTACAATGAGCAGTTCTTC.

This rearrangement joins TRBV5-6 to TRBJ2-7; unclear D gene. V was cut by 1 base and J by 5 bases, with 10 bases left in between. The germline CDR1 and CDR2 sequences are SGHDT and YYEEEE. The CDR3 runs to 13 residues. CDR3 loop: CASSLWGTNEQYF. DNA for the CDR3: TGTGCCAGCAGCTTGTGGGGTACTAACGAGCAGTACTTC. The full variable domain, its missing parts supplied by reference TRBV5-6 and TRBJ2-7, is DAGVTQSPTHLIKTRGQQVTLRCSPKSGHDTVSWYQQALGQGPQFIFQYYEEEERQRGNFPDRFSGHQFPNYSSELNVNALLLGDSALYLCASSLWGTNEQYFGPGTRLTVT.

The chain recombines TRBV10-3 with TRBJ2-1; no firm D call. The V gene's germline CDR1 is ENHRY and CDR2 SYGVKD. V was shortened by 2 bases and J by 3 bases, with 11 bases between the two germline ends. The CDR3 loop spans 15 amino acids. The CDR3: CAISERTGLYNEQFF. The CDR3 bases are TGTGCCATCAGTGAGCGGACCGGTCTCTACAATGAGCAGTTCTTC.

The genes are TRBV7-2 and TRBJ1-1; maybe TRBD1 (6 bases). Germline CDR1 is SGHTA and CDR2 is FQGNSA. V gave up 8 bases and J gave up 1 base, with 14 bases separating them. This CDR3 is built from 14 residues. The chain's CDR3 is CASDEDRQNTEAFF. The DNA for the CDR3 is TGTGCCAGCGACGAGGACAGACAGAACACTGAAGCTTTCTTT.

CDR3 residues: CASSVPPSDTQYF. The CDR3 nucleotides are TGTGCCAGCAGCGTCCCCCCCTCAGATACGCAGTATTTT. The rearrangement links TRBV9 to TRBJ2-3; D unresolved. CDR1 and CDR2 (germline): SGDLS, YYNGEE. The CDR3 is 13 amino acids. The V end lost 2 bases, the J end lost 4 bases, and 8 bases lay between the germline ends.

This clone has more than one count but fewer than ten. The gene calls are TRBV6-2 or TRBV6-3 and TRBJ1-5; D is undetermined. The CDR3 loop spans 16 amino acids. The V and J ends lost 1 base and 2 bases respectively, with 12 bases between them. Germline V CDR1 and CDR2: MNHEY, SVGEGT. In nucleotides, the CDR3 is TGTGCCAGCAGTTACTTCACGGGCAGTGGCAATCAGCCCCAGCATTTT. It translates to CASSYFTGSGNQPQHF.

This clone was counted only a few times. This rearrangement joins TRBV11-3 to TRBJ2-7, with 8 bases matching TRBD1. From germline, CDR1 is SGHNT and CDR2 YENEEA. This CDR3 region has 13 residues. V was clipped by 1 base and J by 7 bases; unmatched bases: 3. CDR3 region: CASSLGRGREQYF. CDR3 DNA: TGTGCCAGCAGCTTAGGCAGGGGGCGTGAGCAGTACTTC.

This chain joins TRBV2 and TRBJ2-3; D gene unclear. CDR3 length equals 16 residues. Germline lookup yields CDR1 SNHLY and CDR2 FYNNEI. The germline V and J ends were trimmed by 0 bases and 6 bases, with 16 bases remaining between them. The CDR3 DNA reads as TGTGCCAGCAGTGAAGCGCTTTGGTCGACCGTGGATACGCAGTATTTT. Translating gives CASSEALWSTVDTQYF.

The DNA for the CDR3 is TGTGCCAGCAGTGACCAGGCCCGCGGGACCCAGTACTTC. Protein: CASSDQARGTQYF. V usage is TRBV6-4 and J usage is TRBJ2-5; unclear D gene. The V and J ends lost 2 bases and 7 bases respectively, with 11 bases between them. Germline lookup yields CDR1 MRHNA and CDR2 SNTAGT. The CDR3 contains 13 residues.

The chain uses TRBV19 and TRBJ2-1; perhaps TRBD2 as D (5 bases). This CDR3 spans 18 amino acids. Germline V gene sequence: CDR1 LNHDA, CDR2 SQIVND (reference sequence). Trimming stripped 3 bases from V and 3 bases from J, with 21 bases between. CDR3 in amino acids: CASSIIMVALGVYNEQFF. The CDR3 DNA reads as TGTGCCAGTAGTATTATAATGGTTGCCCTCGGGGTCTACAATGAGCAGTTCTTC. Full variable domain (missing parts from reference TRBV19 and TRBJ2-1): DGGITQSPKYLFRKEGQNVTLSCEQNLNHDAMYWYRQDPGQGLRLIYYSQIVNDFQKGDIAEGYSVSREKKESFPLTVTSAQKNPTAFYLCASSIIMVALGVYNEQFFGPGTRLTVL.

The chain carries TRBV6-6 and TRBJ2-1, with 7 bases identical to TRBD1. CDR1 and CDR2 from the germline V gene are MNHNY and SVGAGI (reference sequence). V was pared by 5 bases and J by 0 bases, with 4 bases of the junction left unmatched. This CDR3 has 15 amino acids. The CDR3 reads CASSKTGLSYNEQFF. DNA for the CDR3: TGTGCCAGCAGTAAGACAGGGCTCTCCTACAATGAGCAGTTCTTC.

V usage is TRBV7-9 and J usage is TRBJ1-5; D is uncertain. From germline, CDR1 is SEHNR and CDR2 FQNEAQ (reference sequence). The CDR3 covers 13 residues. V shed 2 bases and J shed 7 bases, with 9 bases lying between them. CDR3 loop: CASSLSYGQPQHF. The CDR3 DNA sequence: TGTGCCAGCAGCTTAAGTTATGGCCAGCCCCAGCATTTT.

This chain connects TRBV6-4 to TRBJ2-1; a weak D match, TRBD2 (5 bases). The CDR3 contains 13 residues. From germline, CDR1 is MRHNA and CDR2 SNTAGT. V was shortened by 2 bases and J by 8 bases, with 10 bases between the two germline ends. In DNA form, the CDR3 reads TGTGCCAGCAGTGACAGGGAAGCGGATGAGCAGTTCTTC. This gives the protein CASSDREADEQFF.

This chain joins TRBV6-5 and TRBJ2-1, with 10 bases identical to TRBD1. Trimming at V came to 9 bases and at J to 7 bases, leaving 12 bases not matched to a gene. The CDR3 consists of 15 residues. The germline CDR1 and CDR2 sequences are MNHEY and SVGAGI. The CDR3 bases are TGTGCCAGTTGTTTAAGGACAGGGGGTAGTAATGAGCAGTTCTTC. Its translation: CASCLRTGGSNEQFF.

The chain is built from TRBV6-2 or TRBV6-3 and TRBJ2-4; TRBD2 aligns across 7 bases. The CDR3 covers 17 residues. Germline V lookup: CDR1 MNHEY, CDR2 SVGEGT. Unmatched junction bases numbered 13, after V lost 6 bases and J lost 2 bases. The CDR3 DNA follows: TGTGCCAGCAGCAGACCGGAGGCGGGGGTTACCAAAAACATTCAGTACTTC. Translated: CASSRPEAGVTKNIQYF.

The DNA for the CDR3 is TGTGCCAGCAGCTTAGATCCAGGGAGGACTGAAGCTTTCTTT. It yields the protein CASSLDPGRTEAFF. V usage is TRBV7-2 and J usage is TRBJ1-1, with a weak D call TRBD1 (5 bases). Trimming took 1 base from V and 5 from J, leaving 11 bases between them. CDR3 size: 14 residues. Germline V CDR1 and CDR2: SGHTA, FQGNSA. The complete variable domain, with remaining parts taken from reference TRBV7-2 and TRBJ1-1, reads GAGVSQSPSNKVTEKGKDVELRCDPISGHTALYWYRQSLGQGLEFLIYFQGNSAPDKSGLPSDRFSAERTGGSVSTLTIQRTQQEDSAVYLCASSLDPGRTEAFFGQGTRLTVV.

V and J are TRBV2 and TRBJ2-7; 8 nucleotides agree with TRBD1. V lost 7 bases to trimming and J lost 1 base; unmatched junction nucleotides: 6. Germline CDR1 is SNHLY and CDR2 is FYNNEI. The CDR3 spans 14 residues. CDR3 nucleotides: TGTGCCAGCACAAAGACAGGGGTATCCTACGAGCAGTACTTC. This codes for CASTKTGVSYEQYF. Using reference TRBV2 and TRBJ2-7 for the parts outside the CDR3, the full variable domain is EPEVTQTPSHQVTQMGQEVILRCVPISNHLYFYWYRQILGQKVEFLVSFYNNEISEKSEIFDDQFSVERPDGSNFTLKIRSTKLEDSAMYFCASTKTGVSYEQYFGPGTRLTVT.